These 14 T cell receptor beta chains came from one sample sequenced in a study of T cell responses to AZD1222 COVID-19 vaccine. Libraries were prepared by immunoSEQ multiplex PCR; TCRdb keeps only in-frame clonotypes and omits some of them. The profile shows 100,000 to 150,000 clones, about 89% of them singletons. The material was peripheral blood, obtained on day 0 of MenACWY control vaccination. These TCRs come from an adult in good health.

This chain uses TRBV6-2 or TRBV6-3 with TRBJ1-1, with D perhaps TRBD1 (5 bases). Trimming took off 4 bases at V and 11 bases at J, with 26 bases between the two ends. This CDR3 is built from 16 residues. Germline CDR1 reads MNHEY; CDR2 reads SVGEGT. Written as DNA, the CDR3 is TGTGCCAGCAGTTCTGGGGCCCCCTCCGGGCTAAGTGGCGCTTTCTTT. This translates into CASSSGAPSGLSGAFF.

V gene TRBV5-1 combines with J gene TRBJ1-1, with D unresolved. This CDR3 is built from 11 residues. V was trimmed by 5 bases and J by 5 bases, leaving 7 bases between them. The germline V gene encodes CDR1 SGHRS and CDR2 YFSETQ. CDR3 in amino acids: CASRGETEAFF. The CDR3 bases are TGCGCCAGCAGGGGTGAGACTGAAGCTTTCTTT.

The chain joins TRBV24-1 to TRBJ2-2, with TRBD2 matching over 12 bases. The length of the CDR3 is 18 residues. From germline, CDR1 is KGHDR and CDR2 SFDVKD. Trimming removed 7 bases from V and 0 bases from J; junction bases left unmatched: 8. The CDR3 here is CATSSPGTSGPNTGELFF. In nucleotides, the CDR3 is TGTGCCACCAGCAGTCCCGGGACTAGCGGGCCGAACACCGGGGAGCTGTTTTTT.

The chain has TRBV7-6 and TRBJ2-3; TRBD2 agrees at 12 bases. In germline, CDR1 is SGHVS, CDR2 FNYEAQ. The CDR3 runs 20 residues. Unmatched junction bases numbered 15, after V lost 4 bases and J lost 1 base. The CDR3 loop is CASSSAGHGTSGLRTDTQYF. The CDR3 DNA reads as TGTGCCAGCAGCTCCGCGGGACACGGGACTAGCGGGCTACGCACAGATACGCAGTATTTT.

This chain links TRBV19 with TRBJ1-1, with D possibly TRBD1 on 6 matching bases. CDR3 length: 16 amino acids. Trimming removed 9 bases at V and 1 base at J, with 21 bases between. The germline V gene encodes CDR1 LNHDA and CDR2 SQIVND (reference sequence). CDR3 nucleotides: TGTGCCAGCTTTCCTACCCCGGGACAATCGAACACTGAAGCTTTCTTT. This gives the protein CASFPTPGQSNTEAFF. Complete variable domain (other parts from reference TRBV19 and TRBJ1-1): DGGITQSPKYLFRKEGQNVTLSCEQNLNHDAMYWYRQDPGQGLRLIYYSQIVNDFQKGDIAEGYSVSREKKESFPLTVTSAQKNPTAFYLCASFPTPGQSNTEAFFGQGTRLTVV.

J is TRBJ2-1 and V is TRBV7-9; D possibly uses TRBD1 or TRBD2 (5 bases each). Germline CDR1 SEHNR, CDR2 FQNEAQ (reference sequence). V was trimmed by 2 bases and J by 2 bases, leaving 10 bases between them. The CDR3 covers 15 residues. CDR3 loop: CASSLQQGAYNEQFF. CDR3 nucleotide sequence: TGTGCCAGCAGCTTACAGCAGGGAGCCTACAATGAGCAGTTCTTC.

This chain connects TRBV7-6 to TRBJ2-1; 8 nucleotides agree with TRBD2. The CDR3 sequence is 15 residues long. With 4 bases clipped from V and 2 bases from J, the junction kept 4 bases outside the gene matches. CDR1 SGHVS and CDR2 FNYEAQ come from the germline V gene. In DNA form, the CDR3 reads TGTGCCAGCAGCTCCTTAGCGGGACCCTACAATGAGCAGTTCTTC. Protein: CASSSLAGPYNEQFF.

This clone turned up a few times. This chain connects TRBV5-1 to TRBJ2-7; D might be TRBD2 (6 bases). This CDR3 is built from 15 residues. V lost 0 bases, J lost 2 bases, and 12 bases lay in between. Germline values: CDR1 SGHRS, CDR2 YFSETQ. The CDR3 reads CASSLGVGGAYEQYF. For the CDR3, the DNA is TGCGCCAGCAGCTTGGGAGTGGGAGGCGCCTACGAGCAGTACTTC. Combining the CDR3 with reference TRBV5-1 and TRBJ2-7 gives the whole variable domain KAGVTQTPRYLIKTRGQQVTLSCSPISGHRSVSWYQQTPGQGLQFLFEYFSETQRNKGNFPGRFSGRQFSNSRSEMNVSTLELGDSALYLCASSLGVGGAYEQYFGPGTRLTVT.

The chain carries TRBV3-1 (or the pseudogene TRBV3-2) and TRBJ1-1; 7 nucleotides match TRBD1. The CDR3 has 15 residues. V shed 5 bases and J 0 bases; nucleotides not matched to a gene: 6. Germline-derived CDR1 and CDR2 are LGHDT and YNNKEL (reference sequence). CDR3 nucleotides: TGTGCCAGCAGCTTTGCAGGGGGGTTGAACACTGAAGCTTTCTTT. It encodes CASSFAGGLNTEAFF.

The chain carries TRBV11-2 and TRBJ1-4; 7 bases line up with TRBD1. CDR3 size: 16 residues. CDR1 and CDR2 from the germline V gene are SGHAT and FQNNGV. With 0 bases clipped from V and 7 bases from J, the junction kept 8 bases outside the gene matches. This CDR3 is CASSLERQGIGEKLFF. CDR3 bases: TGTGCCAGCAGCTTAGAGAGACAGGGAATAGGTGAAAAACTGTTTTTT.

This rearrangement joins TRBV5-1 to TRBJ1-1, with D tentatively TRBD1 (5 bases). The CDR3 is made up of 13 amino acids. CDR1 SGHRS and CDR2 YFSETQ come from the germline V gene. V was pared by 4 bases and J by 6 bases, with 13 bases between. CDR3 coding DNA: TGCGCCAGCAGCACCGTCGGGGGGGCTGAAGCTTTCTTT. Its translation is CASSTVGGAEAFF.

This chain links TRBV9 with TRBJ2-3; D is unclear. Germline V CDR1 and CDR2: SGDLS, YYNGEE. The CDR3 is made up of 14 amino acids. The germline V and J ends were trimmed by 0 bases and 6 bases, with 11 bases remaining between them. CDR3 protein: CASSVEGIGDTQYF. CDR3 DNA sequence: TGTGCCAGCAGCGTAGAGGGTATCGGGGATACGCAGTATTTT.

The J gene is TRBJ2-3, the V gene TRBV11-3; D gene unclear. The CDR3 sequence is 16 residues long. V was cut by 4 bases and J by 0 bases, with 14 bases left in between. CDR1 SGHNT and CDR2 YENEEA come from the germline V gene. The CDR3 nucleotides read TGTGCCAGCAGCTCTTGGATAGGAACTAGCACAGATACGCAGTATTTT. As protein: CASSSWIGTSTDTQYF.

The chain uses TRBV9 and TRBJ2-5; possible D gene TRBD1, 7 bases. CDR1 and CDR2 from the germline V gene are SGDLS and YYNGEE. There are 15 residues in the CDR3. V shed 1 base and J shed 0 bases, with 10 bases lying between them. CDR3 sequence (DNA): TGTGCCAGCAGCGTACAGGGGGGCTACCAAGAGACCCAGTACTTC. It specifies CASSVQGGYQETQYF.